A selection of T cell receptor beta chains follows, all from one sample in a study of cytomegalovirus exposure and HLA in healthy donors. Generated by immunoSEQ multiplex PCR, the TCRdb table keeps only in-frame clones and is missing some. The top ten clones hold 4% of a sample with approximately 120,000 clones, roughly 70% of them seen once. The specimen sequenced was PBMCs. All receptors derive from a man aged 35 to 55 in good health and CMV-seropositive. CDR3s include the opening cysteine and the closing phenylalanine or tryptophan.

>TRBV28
CASRTGGDDEKLFF
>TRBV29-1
CGAGLYNEQFF
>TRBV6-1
CASSEKGGGASDTQYF
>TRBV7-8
CASSSRDSGYTF
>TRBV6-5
CASSYGPSGEGYEQYF
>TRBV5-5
CASSSGLIEAFF
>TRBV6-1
CASSLMLVREQYF
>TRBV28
CASRKSQGARSGNTIYF
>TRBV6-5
CASRPPGERDSPLHF
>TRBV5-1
CASSLTSGNYGYTF
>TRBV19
CASTQGRGYTEAFF